This T cell receptor beta chain emerged from a study of shared clonotypes between healthy human individuals. Study-level points and caveats: Larger estimated richness was generally recorded for naive subsets relative to memory subsets.

Germline CDR1 is SGHDN and CDR2 is FVKESK. The CDR3 spans 15 residues. The ends lost 4 bases at V and 4 bases at J; junction bases unmatched: 7. Each subset's genomic DNA was shared equally among a number of immunoSEQ plates. Here immunoSEQ multiplex PCR was the method, and the copy in TCRdb shows in-frame clones only, minus some. Of about 300,000 clones detected, over 65% appear once; the ten largest clones hold about a tenth. With respect to this clone: As yet, its antigen is unknown.

The chain links TRBV14 to TRBJ2-1, with 7 bases that match TRBD1. This sequence originates from a young man in good health. The sequencing sample was made of memory CD4+ T cells sorted from blood. Described subset: CD45RA-negative fraction. The CDR3 here is CASSLRDSYYNEQFF. DNA of the CDR3: TGTGCCAGCAGCCTCCGGGACAGTTATTACAATGAGCAGTTCTTC.